Presented here are 18 T cell receptor beta chains from one specimen sequenced in a study of T cells in Graves' hyperthyroidism and ophthalmopathy. RNA transcripts gave rise to amplified TCR beta CDR3 regions. Primed by the HTBI set, a first-round RT-PCR was run on the TCR CDR3. TCRdb reprocessed the multiplex PCR reads with MiXCR, giving one entry per CDR3 protein. The data contain more than 350,000 distinct CDR3 sequences, about 15% of them singletons. Sequencing input: blood. The receptors were sampled from a woman in her 30s with Graves' hyperthyroidism.

Note on this clonotype: Since a much larger clone is just one base distant, this may be a read error. V usage is TRBV3-1 and J usage is TRBJ1-1; tentative D call: TRBD1 (5 bases). The CDR3 runs 13 residues. Germline V gene lookup returns CDR1 LGHDT and CDR2 YNNKEL (reference sequence). Trimming took 5 bases from V and 11 from J, leaving 18 bases between them. Here the CDR3 DNA reads TGTGCCAGCAGCGCGACCGGGCCAGGGAGGGCTTTCTTT. It translates to CASSATGPGRAFF.

This clonotype was seen ten or more times. The genes are TRBV24-1 and TRBJ2-3; perhaps D is TRBD1 or TRBD2 (5 bases each). Looked up from germline, CDR1 is KGHDR and CDR2 is SFDVKD. Between the trimmed V and J ends, which lost 7 bases and 6 bases, there was a span of 16 bases. This CDR3 spans 14 amino acids. CDR3 amino acids: CATSPTVGDDTQYF. The CDR3 region has the DNA TGTGCCACCAGCCCTACGGTGGGGGACGATACGCAGTATTTT.

This chain connects TRBV11-1 to TRBJ1-6, with 7 bases matching TRBD1. Trimming removed 5 bases from V and 7 bases from J; junction bases left unmatched: 5. This CDR3 is built from 14 residues. Germline values: CDR1 SGHAT, CDR2 FQDESV (reference sequence). CDR3 amino acids: CASSATGRNSPLHF. The CDR3 region has the DNA TGTGCCAGCAGCGCGACAGGGAGGAATTCACCCCTCCACTTT.

The J gene is TRBJ2-7, the V gene TRBV20-1; 9 bases match TRBD1. The V gene end was trimmed by 3 bases and the J gene end by 3 bases; junction bases not matched to a gene: 9. Germline CDR1 is DFQATT and CDR2 is SNEGSKA (reference sequence). This CDR3 is 15 amino acids long. In nucleotides, the CDR3 is TGCAGTGCTAGGTGGGGTTTGACAGGGGGCTACGAGCAGTACTTC. Amino acids: CSARWGLTGGYEQYF.

This clonotype was observed a few times. The gene calls are TRBV11-2 and TRBJ2-6, with D perhaps matching TRBD1 (6 bases). V was clipped by 4 bases and J by 0 bases, with 22 bases between them. This CDR3 is 20 amino acids long. CDR1 is SGHAT and CDR2 is FQNNGV in the germline V gene. The CDR3 region has the DNA TGTGCCAGCAGCTCCCCGTTCAGGGGCAGGAGAAGCTCTGGGGCCAACGTCCTGACTTTC. Protein: CASSSPFRGRRSSGANVLTF.

This clonotype was observed many times. At one of its ends the junction is not consistent with the germline gene, which may arise from a read error. CDR3 in amino acids: CASTQGGQSYGYTF. For the CDR3, the DNA is TGTGCCAGCACCCAAGGGGGTCAGTCCTATGGCTACACCTTC. This sequence joins TRBV3-1 and TRBJ1-2; TRBD1 is a possible D gene (6 bases). Germline CDR1 and CDR2: LGHDT and YNNKEL (reference sequence). The CDR3 consists of 14 residues.

There are many counts of this clonotype. The J gene is TRBJ1-4, the V gene TRBV5-8; 8 bases are shared with TRBD1. CDR1 SGHTS and CDR2 YDEGEE come from the germline V gene. V was pared by 0 bases and J by 7 bases, with 8 bases of the junction left unmatched. This CDR3 is 16 amino acids long. The CDR3 sequence is CASSLAHTGGGEKLFF. The CDR3 bases are TGTGCCAGCAGCTTGGCCCATACAGGGGGAGGTGAAAAACTGTTTTTT.

This clonotype appeared a few times. The CDR3 DNA sequence: TGTGCCAGCAGTCGGGGGACCTCCCTCACAGATACGCAGTATTTT. It specifies CASSRGTSLTDTQYF. The gene calls are TRBV27 and TRBJ2-3, with D possibly matching TRBD2 (6 bases). Germline CDR1 MNHEY, CDR2 SMNVEV (reference sequence). The CDR3 spans 15 residues. With 5 bases removed from V and 2 bases from J, the gap between germline ends came to 14 bases.

The chain links TRBV2 to TRBJ2-1; 9 positions match TRBD2. CDR3 size: 14 residues. Germline V gene data show CDR1 as SNHLY and CDR2 as FYNNEI. V shed 7 bases and J 7 bases; nucleotides not matched to a gene: 8. The CDR3: CASIPAGGVNEQFF. DNA of the CDR3: TGTGCCAGCATTCCAGCGGGGGGAGTTAATGAGCAGTTCTTC.

This clonotype appeared many times. The rearrangement links TRBV24-1 to TRBJ2-3; the match to TRBD2 covers 8 bases. Looked up from germline, CDR1 is KGHDR and CDR2 is SFDVKD. J was trimmed by 8 bases and V by 5 bases; bases with no gene match: 14. This CDR3 spans 16 amino acids. The CDR3 coding sequence is TGTGCCACCAGTGTCCCGGGACTAGTCCACGGAGGTACGCAGTATTTT. This gives the protein CATSVPGLVHGGTQYF.

This clonotype has a count of ten or more. The chain carries TRBV7-9 and TRBJ2-7; weak D call: TRBD2 (6 bases). The CDR3 sequence is 12 residues long. Germline CDR1 SEHNR, CDR2 FQNEAQ (reference sequence). V shed 2 bases and J shed 7 bases, with 9 bases lying between them. CDR3 protein: CASSLSGLEQYF. Here the CDR3 DNA reads TGTGCCAGCAGCTTAAGCGGGTTGGAGCAGTACTTC. Looking up the rest from reference TRBV7-9 and TRBJ2-7 gives the full variable domain: DTGVSQNPRHKITKRGQNVTFRCDPISEHNRLYWYRQTLGQGPEFLTYFQNEAQLEKSRLLSDRFSAERPKGSFSTLEIQRTEQGDSAMYLCASSLSGLEQYFGPGTRLTVT.

This clonotype was seen ten or more times. The chain joins TRBV20-1 to TRBJ1-1; D possibly corresponds to TRBD1 (6 bases). The V gene's germline CDR1 is DFQATT and CDR2 SNEGSKA (reference sequence). With 6 bases removed from V and 0 bases from J, the gap between germline ends came to 17 bases. This CDR3 contains 15 residues. CDR3 protein: CSALALTGLNTEAFF. The CDR3 coding sequence is TGCAGTGCCCTAGCGTTGACAGGACTGAACACTGAAGCTTTCTTT.

Ten or more counts support this clonotype. V gene TRBV6-1 combines with J gene TRBJ2-3; 10 positions match TRBD1. Looked up from germline, CDR1 is MNHNS and CDR2 is SASEGT. The CDR3 runs 16 residues. The V segment lost 1 base and the J segment 4 bases; nucleotides outside the gene matches: 5. CDR3 protein: CASSEGVGTGADTQYF. The DNA for the CDR3 is TGTGCCAGCAGTGAAGGAGTGGGGACAGGGGCAGATACGCAGTATTTT.

This clonotype has a count of ten or more. The chain carries TRBV28 and TRBJ2-7, with D possibly TRBD1 on 6 matching bases. This CDR3 has 17 residues. V shed 2 bases and J shed 3 bases, with 20 bases lying between them. Looked up from germline, CDR1 is MDHEN and CDR2 is SYDVKM. CDR3 residues: CASSLPGQFNEIYEQYF. The CDR3 DNA sequence: TGTGCCAGCAGTTTACCCGGACAGTTTAACGAAATCTACGAGCAGTACTTC.

The chain has TRBV6-1 and TRBJ2-2; a weak D match, TRBD2 (5 bases). The CDR3 spans 16 residues. Deletions cut 6 bases from V and 4 bases from J, with 18 bases between. CDR1 is MNHNS, CDR2 SASEGT, per germline. This chain's CDR3 is CASSRGITRITGELFF. CDR3 DNA: TGTGCCAGCAGCCGAGGCATAACTAGGATCACCGGGGAGCTGTTTTTT.

This clonotype was seen ten or more times. V and J are TRBV20-1 and TRBJ2-7, with D perhaps matching TRBD2 (6 bases). This CDR3 is built from 13 residues. V lost 2 bases and J lost 5, with 13 bases in between. CDR1 is DFQATT and CDR2 is SNEGSKA in the germline V gene (reference sequence). CDR3 residues: CSARNPLADEQYF. As DNA, the CDR3 is TGCAGTGCTAGAAACCCACTAGCTGACGAGCAGTACTTC.

This clonotype was seen many times. The V and J genes are TRBV30 and TRBJ2-3; D is ambiguous. The CDR3 is made up of 11 amino acids. Germline V gene data show CDR1 as GTSNPN and CDR2 as SVGIG (reference sequence). Trimming shortened V by 4 bases and J by 7 bases, and 9 bases separated the two germline ends. The CDR3 here is CAWMGTHTQYF. DNA for the CDR3: TGTGCCTGGATGGGTACGCATACGCAGTATTTT.

The rearrangement uses TRBV28 and TRBJ2-3; 8 bases line up with TRBD2. V shed 2 bases, J shed 0 bases, and the junction held 7 bases outside the gene matches. Germline assignment: CDR1 MDHEN and CDR2 SYDVKM. The CDR3 covers 17 residues. In DNA form, the CDR3 reads TGTGCCAGCAGTTTAGCCCGGGGGGGGATAAGCACAGATACGCAGTATTTT. Amino acids: CASSLARGGISTDTQYF.